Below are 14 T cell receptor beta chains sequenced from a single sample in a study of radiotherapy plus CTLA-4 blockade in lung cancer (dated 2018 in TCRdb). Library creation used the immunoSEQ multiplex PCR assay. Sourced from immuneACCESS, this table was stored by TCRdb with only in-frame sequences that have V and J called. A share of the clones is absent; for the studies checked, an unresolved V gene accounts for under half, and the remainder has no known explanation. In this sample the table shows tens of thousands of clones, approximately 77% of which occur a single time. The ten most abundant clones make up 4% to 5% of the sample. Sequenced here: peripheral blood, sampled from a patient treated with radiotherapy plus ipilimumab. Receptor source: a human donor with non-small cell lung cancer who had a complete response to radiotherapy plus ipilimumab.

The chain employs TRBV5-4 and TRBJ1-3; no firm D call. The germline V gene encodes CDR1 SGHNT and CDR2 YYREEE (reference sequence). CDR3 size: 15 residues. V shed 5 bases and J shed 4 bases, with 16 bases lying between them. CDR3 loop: CASSRDNPKGNTIYF. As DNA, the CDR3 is TGTGCCAGCAGTCGAGACAATCCAAAGGGAAACACCATATATTTT.

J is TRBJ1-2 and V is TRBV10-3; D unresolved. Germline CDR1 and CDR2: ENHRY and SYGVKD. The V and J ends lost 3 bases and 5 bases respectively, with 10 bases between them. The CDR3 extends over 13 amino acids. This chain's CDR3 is CAISEEREYGYTF. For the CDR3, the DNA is TGTGCCATCAGTGAAGAGAGGGAATATGGCTACACCTTC.

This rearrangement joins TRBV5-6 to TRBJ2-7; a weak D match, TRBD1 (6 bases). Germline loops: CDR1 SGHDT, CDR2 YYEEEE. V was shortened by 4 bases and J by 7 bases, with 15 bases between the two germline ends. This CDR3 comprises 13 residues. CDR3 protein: CASSEQGTGEQYF. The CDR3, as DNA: TGTGCCAGCAGCGAACAGGGAACGGGGGAGCAGTACTTC.

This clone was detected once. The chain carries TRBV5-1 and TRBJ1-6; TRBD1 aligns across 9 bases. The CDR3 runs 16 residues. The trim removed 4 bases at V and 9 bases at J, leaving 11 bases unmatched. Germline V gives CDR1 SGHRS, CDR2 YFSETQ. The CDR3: CASSATRDREISPLHF. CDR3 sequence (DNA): TGCGCCAGCAGCGCCACCCGGGACAGGGAGATTTCACCCCTCCACTTT.

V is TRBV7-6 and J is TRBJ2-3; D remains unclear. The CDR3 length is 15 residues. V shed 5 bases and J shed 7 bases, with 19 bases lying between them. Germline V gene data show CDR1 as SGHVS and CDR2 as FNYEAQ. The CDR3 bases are TGTGCCAGCAGCCCCTACTACGACGTAGCAAATACGCAGTATTTT. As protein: CASSPYYDVANTQYF.

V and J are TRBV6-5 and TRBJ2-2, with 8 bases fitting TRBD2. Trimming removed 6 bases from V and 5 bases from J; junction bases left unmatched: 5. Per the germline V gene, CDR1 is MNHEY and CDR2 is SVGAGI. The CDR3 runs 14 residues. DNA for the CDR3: TGTGCCAGCAGCCCGGGGGGGTGGACCGGGGAGCTGTTTTTT. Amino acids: CASSPGGWTGELFF.

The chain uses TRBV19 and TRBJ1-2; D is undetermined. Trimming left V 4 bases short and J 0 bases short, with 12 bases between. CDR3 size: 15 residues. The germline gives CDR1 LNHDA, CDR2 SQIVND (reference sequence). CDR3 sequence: CASSTPGRTNYGYTF. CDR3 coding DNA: TGTGCCAGTAGTACCCCCGGACGGACTAACTATGGCTACACCTTC.

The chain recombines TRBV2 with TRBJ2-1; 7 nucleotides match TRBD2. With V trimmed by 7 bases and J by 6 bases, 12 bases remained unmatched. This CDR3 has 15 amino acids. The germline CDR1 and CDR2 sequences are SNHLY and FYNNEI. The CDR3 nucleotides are TGTGCCAGCACCGCTAAAGGACTAGAGACCAATGAGCAGTTCTTC. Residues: CASTAKGLETNEQFF.

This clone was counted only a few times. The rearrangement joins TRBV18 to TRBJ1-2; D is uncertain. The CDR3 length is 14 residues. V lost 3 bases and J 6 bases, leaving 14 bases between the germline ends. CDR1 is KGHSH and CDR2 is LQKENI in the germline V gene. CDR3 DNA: TGTGCCAGCTCACCCCTACTGGACCGGGATGGCTACACCTTC. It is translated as CASSPLLDRDGYTF. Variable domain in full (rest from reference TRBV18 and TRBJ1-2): NAGVMQNPRHLVRRRGQEARLRCSPMKGHSHVYWYRQLPEEGLKFMVYLQKENIIDESGMPKERFSAEFPKEGPSILRIQQVVRGDSAAYFCASSPLLDRDGYTFGSGTRLTVV.

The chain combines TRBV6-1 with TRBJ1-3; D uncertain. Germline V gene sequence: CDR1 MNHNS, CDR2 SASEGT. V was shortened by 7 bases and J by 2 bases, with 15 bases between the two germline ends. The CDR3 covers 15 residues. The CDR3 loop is CASNTDGFTGNTIYF. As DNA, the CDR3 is TGTGCCAGCAACACGGACGGGTTCACTGGAAACACCATATATTTT.

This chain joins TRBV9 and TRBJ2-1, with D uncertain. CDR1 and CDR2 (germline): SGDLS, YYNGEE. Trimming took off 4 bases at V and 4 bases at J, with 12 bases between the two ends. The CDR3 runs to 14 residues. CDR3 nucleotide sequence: TGTGCCAGCAGCCCCAGCGACGAATACAATGAGCAGTTCTTC. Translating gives CASSPSDEYNEQFF.

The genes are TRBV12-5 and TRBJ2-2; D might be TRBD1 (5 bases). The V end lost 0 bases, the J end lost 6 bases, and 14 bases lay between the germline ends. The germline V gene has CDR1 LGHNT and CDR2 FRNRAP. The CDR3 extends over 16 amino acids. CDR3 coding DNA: TGTGCTAGTGGTTTGGTACTGCAGGGAAGGGCCGGGGAGCTGTTTTTT. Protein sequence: CASGLVLQGRAGELFF.

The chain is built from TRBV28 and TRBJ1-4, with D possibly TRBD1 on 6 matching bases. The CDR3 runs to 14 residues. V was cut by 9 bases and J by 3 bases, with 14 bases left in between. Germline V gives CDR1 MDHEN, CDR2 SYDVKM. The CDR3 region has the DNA TGTGCCAGTGGACTAGGGGGGTCTAATGAAAAACTGTTTTTT. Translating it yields CASGLGGSNEKLFF.

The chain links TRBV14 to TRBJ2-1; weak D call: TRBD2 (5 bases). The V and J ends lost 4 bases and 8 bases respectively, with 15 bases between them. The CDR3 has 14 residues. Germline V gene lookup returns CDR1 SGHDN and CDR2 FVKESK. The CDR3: CASSPLTRWDEQFF. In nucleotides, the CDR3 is TGTGCCAGCAGCCCGCTAACTAGGTGGGATGAGCAGTTCTTC.